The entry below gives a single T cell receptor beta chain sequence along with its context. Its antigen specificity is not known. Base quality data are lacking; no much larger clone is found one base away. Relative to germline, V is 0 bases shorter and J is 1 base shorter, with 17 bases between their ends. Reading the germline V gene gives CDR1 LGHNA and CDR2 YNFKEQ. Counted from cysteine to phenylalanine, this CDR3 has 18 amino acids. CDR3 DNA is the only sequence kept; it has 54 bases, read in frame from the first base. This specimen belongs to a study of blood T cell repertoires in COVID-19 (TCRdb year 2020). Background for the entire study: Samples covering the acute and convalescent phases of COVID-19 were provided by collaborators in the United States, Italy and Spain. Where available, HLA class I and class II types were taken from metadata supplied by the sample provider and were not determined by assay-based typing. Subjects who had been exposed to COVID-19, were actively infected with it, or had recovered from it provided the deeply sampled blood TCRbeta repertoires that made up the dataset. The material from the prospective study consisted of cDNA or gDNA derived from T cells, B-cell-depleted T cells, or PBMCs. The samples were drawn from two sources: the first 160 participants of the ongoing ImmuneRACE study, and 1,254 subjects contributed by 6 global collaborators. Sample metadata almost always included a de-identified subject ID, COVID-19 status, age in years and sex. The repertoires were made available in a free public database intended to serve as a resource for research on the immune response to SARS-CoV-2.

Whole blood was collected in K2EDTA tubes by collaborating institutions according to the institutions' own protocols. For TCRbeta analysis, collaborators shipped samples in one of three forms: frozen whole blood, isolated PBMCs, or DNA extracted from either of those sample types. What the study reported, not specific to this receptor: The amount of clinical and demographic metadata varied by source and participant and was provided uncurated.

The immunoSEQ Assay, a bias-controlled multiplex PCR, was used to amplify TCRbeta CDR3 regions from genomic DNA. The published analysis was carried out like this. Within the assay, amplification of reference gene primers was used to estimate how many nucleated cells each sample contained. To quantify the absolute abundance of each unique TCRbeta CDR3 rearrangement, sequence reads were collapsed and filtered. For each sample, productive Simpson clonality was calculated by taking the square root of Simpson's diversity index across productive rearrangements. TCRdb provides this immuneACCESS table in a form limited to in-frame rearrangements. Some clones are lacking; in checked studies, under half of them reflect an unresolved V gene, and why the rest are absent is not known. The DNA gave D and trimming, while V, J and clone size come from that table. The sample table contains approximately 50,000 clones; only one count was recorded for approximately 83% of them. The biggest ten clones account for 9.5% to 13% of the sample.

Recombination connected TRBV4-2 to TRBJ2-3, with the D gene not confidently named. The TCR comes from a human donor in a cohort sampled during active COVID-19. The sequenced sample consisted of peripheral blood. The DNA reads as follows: TGTGCCAGCAGCCAAGACTCCTTTGCTGACCGGGGCACAGATACGCAGTATTTT. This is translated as CASSQDSFADRGTDTQYF.